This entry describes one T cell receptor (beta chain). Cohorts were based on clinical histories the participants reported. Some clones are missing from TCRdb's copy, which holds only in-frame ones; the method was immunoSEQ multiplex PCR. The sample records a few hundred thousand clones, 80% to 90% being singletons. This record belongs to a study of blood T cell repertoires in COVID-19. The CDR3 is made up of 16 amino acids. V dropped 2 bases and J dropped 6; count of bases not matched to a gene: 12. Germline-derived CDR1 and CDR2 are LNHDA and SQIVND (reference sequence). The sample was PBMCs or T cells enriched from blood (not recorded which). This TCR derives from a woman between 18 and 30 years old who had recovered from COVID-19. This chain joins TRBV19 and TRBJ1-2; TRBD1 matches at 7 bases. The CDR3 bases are TGTGCCAGTAGTATATCGATCCTTCAGGGGGGAGATGGCTACACCTTC. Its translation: CASSISILQGGDGYTF. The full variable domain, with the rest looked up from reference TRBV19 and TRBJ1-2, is DGGITQSPKYLFRKEGQNVTLSCEQNLNHDAMYWYRQDPGQGLRLIYYSQIVNDFQKGDIAEGYSVSREKKESFPLTVTSAQKNPTAFYLCASSISILQGGDGYTFGSGTRLTVV.